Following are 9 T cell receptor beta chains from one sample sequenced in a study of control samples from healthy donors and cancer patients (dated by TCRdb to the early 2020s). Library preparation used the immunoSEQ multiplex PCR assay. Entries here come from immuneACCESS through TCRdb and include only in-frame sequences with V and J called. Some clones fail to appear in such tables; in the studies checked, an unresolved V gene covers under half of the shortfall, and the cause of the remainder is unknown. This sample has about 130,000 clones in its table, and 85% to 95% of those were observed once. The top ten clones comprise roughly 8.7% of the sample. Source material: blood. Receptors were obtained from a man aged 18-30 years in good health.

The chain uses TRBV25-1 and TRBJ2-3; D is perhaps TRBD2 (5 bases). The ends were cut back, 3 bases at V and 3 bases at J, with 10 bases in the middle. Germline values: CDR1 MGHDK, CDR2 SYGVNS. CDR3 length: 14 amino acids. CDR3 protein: CASSERRTTDTQYF. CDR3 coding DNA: TGTGCCAGCAGTGAGAGGAGGACTACAGATACGCAGTATTTT.

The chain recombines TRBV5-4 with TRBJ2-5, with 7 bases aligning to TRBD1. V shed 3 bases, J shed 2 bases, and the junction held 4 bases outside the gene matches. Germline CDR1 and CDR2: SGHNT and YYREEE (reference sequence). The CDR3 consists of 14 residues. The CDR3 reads CASSWDSLQETQYF. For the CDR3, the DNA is TGTGCCAGCAGCTGGGACAGCCTACAAGAGACCCAGTACTTC. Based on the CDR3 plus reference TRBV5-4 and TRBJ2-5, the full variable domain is ETGVTQSPTHLIKTRGQQVTLRCSSQSGHNTVSWYQQALGQGPQFIFQYYREEENGRGNFPPRFSGLQFPNYSSELNVNALELDDSALYLCASSWDSLQETQYFGPGTRLLVL.

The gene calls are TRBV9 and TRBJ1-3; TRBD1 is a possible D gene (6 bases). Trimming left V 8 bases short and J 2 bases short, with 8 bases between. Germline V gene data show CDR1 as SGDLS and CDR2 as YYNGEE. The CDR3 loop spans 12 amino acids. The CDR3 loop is CASGTPGNTIYF. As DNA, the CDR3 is TGTGCCAGTGGGACACCTGGAAACACCATATATTTT.

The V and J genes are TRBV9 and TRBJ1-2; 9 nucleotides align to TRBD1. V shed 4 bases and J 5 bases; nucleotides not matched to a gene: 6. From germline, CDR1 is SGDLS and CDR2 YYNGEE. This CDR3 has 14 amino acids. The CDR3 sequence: CASSPGDRAYGYTF. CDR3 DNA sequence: TGTGCCAGCAGCCCCGGGGACAGGGCGTATGGCTACACCTTC.

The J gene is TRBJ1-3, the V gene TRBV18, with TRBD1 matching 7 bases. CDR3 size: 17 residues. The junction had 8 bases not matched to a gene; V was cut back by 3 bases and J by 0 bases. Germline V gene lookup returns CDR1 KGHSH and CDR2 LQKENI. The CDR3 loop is CASSPIGDRLSGNTIYF. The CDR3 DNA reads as TGTGCCAGCTCACCTATAGGGGACAGACTCTCTGGAAACACCATATATTTT.

The CDR3 protein is CASSVDGANYGYTF. The CDR3 DNA reads TGCGCCAGCAGCGTGGACGGCGCTAACTATGGCTACACCTTC. The genes are TRBV5-1 and TRBJ1-2, with unresolved D. Germline CDR1 and CDR2: SGHRS and YFSETQ. V lost 4 bases and J 0 bases, leaving 10 bases between the germline ends. The CDR3 is 14 residues long.

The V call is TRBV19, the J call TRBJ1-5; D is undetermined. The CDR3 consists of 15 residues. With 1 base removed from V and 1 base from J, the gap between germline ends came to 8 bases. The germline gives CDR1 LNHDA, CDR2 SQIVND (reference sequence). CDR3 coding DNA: TGTGCCAGTAGTATAGGCAGGCCCAGCAATCAGCCCCAGCATTTT. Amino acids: CASSIGRPSNQPQHF.

CDR3 sequence reads: CASSSQAGSGNEKLFF. The CDR3 bases are TGTGCCAGCAGCTCCCAAGCTGGGTCGGGTAATGAAAAACTGTTTTTT. The chain joins TRBV7-2 to TRBJ1-4; D uncertain. CDR1 and CDR2 from the germline V gene are SGHTA and FQGNSA. This CDR3 has 16 residues. V was shortened by 4 bases and J by 4 bases, with 16 bases between the two germline ends.

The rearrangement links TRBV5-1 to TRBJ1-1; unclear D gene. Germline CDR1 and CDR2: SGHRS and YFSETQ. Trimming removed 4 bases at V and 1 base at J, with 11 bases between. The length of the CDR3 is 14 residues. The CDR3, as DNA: TGCGCCAGCAGCGTTGGAAACAGGAACACTGAAGCTTTCTTT. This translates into CASSVGNRNTEAFF.